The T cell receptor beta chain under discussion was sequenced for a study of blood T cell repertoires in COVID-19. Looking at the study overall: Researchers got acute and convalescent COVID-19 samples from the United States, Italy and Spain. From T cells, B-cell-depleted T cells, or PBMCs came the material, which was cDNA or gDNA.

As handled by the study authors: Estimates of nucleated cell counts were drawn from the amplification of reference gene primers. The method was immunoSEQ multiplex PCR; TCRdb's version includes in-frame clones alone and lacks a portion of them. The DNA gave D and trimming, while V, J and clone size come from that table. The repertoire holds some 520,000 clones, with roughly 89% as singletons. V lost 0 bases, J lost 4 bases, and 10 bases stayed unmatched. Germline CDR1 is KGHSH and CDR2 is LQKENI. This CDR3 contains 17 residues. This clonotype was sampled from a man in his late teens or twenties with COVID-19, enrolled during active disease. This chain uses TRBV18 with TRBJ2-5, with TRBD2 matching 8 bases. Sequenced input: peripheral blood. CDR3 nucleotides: TGTGCCAGCTCACCACCTTTAGGTAGCGGGGTCAGAGAGACCCAGTACTTC. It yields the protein CASSPPLGSGVRETQYF.